The clone carrying this TCR beta chain was recorded many times. Its antigen is as yet unknown. Arm-PCR with iRepertoire HTBI primers amplified the CDR3 regions for these TCR beta libraries. Original analysis: Looking across samples, the authors found some 67 TRBV and 14 to 15 TRBJ segments. MiXCR, applied by TCRdb to the multiplex PCR reads, yields one record per CDR3 protein. TCRdb, not the original authors, processed these V and J calls. The table has about 400,000 distinct CDR3 sequences, roughly a sixth seen once; the top ten hold about a fifth. Trimming pared 6 bases from V and 2 bases from J, leaving 14 bases between. Germline V lookup: CDR1 DFQATT, CDR2 SNEGSKA (reference sequence). The CDR3 has 14 amino acids. Indicated time point: newly diagnosed GD, antithyroid drugs for less than 3 months. RNA from PBMCs was the source of the TCR library. The sample is drawn from a study of regulatory T cells in long-lasting Graves disease. General observations from the study: Persistent disease preferred TRBV28, TRBJ1-2 and TRBJ2-5; new disease, TRBV20-1 and TRBJ2-1. The researchers studied only peripheral blood, not thyroid tissue.

The TCR comes from a female donor with Graves disease. The material was peripheral blood mononuclear cells (PBMCs), obtained at new diagnosis, from a patient treated with antithyroid drugs. The V gene is TRBV20-1, the J gene TRBJ1-5; possibly TRBD1 for D (6 bases). CDR3 region: CSANEKGGNQPQHF. CDR3 DNA sequence: TGCAGTGCAAATGAAAAGGGGGGCAATCAGCCCCAGCATTTT.